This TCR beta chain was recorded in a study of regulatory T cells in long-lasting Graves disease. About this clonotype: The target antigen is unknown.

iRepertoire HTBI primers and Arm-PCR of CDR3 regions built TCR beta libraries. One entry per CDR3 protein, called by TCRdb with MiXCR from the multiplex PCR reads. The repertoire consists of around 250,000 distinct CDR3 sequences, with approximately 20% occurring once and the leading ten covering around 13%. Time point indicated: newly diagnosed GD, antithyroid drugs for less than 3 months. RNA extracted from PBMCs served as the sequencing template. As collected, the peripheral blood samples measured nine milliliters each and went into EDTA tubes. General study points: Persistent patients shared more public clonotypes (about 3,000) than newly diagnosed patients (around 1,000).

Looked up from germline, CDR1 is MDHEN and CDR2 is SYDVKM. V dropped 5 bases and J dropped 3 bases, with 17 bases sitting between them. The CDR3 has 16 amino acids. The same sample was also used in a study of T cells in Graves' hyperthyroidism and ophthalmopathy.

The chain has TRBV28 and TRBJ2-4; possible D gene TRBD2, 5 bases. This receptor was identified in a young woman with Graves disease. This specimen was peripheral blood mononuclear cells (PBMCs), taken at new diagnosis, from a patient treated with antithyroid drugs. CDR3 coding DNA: TGTGCCAGCAGTCCATCGGCGGAGGCGGTCAAAAACATTCAGTACTTC. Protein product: CASSPSAEAVKNIQYF.